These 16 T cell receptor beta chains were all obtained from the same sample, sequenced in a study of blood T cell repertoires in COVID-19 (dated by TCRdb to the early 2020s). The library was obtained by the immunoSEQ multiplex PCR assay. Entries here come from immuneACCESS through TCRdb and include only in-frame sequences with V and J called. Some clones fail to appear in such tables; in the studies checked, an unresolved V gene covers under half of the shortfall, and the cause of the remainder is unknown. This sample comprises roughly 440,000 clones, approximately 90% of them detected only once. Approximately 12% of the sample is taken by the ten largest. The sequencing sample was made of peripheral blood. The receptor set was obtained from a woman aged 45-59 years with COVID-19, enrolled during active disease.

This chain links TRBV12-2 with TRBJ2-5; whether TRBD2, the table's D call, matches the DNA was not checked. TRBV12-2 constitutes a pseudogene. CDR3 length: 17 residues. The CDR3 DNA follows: TGTGCAAGTCGCTTCAAAGGACCTCTGGACTACCAAGAGACCCAGTACTTC. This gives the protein CASRFKGPLDYQETQYF.

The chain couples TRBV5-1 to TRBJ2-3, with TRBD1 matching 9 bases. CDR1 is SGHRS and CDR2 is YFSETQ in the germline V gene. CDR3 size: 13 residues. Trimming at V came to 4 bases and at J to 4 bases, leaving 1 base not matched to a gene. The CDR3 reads CASSRTGADTQYF. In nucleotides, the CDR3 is TGCGCCAGCAGCAGGACAGGGGCAGATACGCAGTATTTT.

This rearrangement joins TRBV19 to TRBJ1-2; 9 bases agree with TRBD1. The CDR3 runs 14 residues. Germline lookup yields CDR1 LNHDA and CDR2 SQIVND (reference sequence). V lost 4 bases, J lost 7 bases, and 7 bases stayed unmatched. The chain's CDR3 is CASSTQGAQAGYTF. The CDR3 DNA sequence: TGTGCCAGTAGTACACAGGGGGCGCAGGCTGGCTACACCTTC. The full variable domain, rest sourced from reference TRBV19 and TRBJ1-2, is DGGITQSPKYLFRKEGQNVTLSCEQNLNHDAMYWYRQDPGQGLRLIYYSQIVNDFQKGDIAEGYSVSREKKESFPLTVTSAQKNPTAFYLCASSTQGAQAGYTFGSGTRLTVV.

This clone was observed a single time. In DNA, the CDR3 is TGCGCCAGCAGCTGGGGGGCGGGGGGGCCTGACAATGAGCAGTTCTTC. Protein: CASSWGAGGPDNEQFF. J is TRBJ2-1 and V is TRBV10-2; TRBD2 matches 9 bases. With V trimmed by 6 bases and J by 5 bases, 11 bases remained unmatched. The CDR3 is 16 residues long. CDR1 and CDR2 (germline): WSHSY, SAAADI.

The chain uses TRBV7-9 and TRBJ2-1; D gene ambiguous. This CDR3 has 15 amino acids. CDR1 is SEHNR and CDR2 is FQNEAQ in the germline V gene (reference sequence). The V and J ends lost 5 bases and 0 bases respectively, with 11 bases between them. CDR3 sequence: CASSPTASSYNEQFF. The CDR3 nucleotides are TGTGCCAGCAGCCCTACCGCTAGCTCCTACAATGAGCAGTTCTTC.

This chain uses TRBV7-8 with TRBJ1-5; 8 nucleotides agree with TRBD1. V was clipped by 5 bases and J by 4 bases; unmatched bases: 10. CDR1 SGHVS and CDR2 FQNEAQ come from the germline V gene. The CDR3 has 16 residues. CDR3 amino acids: CASSVMGQVVNQPQHF. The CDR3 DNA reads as TGTGCCAGCAGCGTCATGGGACAGGTTGTGAATCAGCCCCAGCATTTT.

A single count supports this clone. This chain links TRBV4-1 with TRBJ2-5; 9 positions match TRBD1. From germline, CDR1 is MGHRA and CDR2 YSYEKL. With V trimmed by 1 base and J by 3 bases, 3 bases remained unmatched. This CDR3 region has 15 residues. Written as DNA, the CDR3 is TGCGCCAGCAGCCAAGTACAGGGGGCTAAAGAGACCCAGTACTTC. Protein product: CASSQVQGAKETQYF.

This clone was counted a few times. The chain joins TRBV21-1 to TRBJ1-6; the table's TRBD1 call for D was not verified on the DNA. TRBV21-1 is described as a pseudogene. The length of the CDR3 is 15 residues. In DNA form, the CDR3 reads TGTGCCAGCAGTCCCAGGGTGGAAGAGAAGTCACCCCTCCACTTT. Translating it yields CASSPRVEEKSPLHF.

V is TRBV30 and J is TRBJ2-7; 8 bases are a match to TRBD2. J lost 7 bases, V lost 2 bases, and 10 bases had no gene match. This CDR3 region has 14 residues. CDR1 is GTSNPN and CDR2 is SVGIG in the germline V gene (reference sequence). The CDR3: CAWSPPIAGREQYF. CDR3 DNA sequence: TGTGCCTGGAGTCCCCCAATAGCGGGAAGGGAGCAGTACTTC.

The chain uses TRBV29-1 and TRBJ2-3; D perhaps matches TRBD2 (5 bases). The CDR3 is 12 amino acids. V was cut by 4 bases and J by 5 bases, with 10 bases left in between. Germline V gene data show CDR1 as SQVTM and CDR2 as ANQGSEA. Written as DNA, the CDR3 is TGCAGCGTTGGGAGGTTTGGAGATACGCAGTATTTT. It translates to CSVGRFGDTQYF.

The DNA of the CDR3 is TGTGCCAGCAGTCGGACAGCGGGGGTTCTTGGGTGGGACACTGAAGCTTTCTTT. This sequence encodes CASSRTAGVLGWDTEAFF. This rearrangement joins TRBV6-6 to TRBJ1-1; maybe TRBD1 (6 bases). Germline loops: CDR1 MNHNY, CDR2 SVGAGI (reference sequence). V was pared by 5 bases and J by 3 bases, with 25 bases between. The CDR3 has 18 amino acids.

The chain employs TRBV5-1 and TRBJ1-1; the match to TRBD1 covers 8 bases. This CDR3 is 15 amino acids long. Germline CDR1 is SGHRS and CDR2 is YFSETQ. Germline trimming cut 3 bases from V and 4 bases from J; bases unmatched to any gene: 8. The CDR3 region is CASSSGGGLATEAFF. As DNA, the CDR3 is TGCGCCAGCAGCTCAGGGGGCGGGTTGGCCACTGAAGCTTTCTTT.

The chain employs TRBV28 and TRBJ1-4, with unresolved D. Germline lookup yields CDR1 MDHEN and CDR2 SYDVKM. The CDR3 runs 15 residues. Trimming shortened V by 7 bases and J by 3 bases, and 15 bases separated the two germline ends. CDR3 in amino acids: CASMWREGANEKLFF. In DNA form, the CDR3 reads TGTGCCAGCATGTGGAGGGAGGGTGCTAATGAAAAACTGTTTTTT.

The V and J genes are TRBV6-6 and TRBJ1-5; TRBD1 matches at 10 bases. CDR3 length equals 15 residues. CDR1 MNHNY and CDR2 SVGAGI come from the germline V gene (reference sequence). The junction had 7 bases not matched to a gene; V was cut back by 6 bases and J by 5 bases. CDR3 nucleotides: TGTGCCAGCAGGACGACAGGGGGCGCCTATCAGCCCCAGCATTTT. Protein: CASRTTGGAYQPQHF.

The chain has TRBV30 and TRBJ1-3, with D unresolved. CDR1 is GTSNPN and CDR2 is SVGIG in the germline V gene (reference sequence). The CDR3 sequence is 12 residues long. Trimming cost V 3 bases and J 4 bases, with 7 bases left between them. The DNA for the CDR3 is TGTGCCTGGAGGAGATCCGGAAACACCATATATTTT. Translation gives CAWRRSGNTIYF.

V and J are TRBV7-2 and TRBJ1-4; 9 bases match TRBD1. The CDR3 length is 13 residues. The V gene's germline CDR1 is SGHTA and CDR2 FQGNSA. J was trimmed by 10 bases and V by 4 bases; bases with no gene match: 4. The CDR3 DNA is TGTGCCAGCAGCTCCCCGGACAGGGGAAAACTGTTTTTT. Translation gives CASSSPDRGKLFF.